This T cell receptor (beta chain) is from a study of molecular identifiers for immune sequencing clone quantification. Overall study context: Replicate RNA from approximately 20,000 or 98,000 naive CD8 T cells formed five aliquots; four were sequenced.

This clonotype has ten or more counts. TCRdb reprocessed the PCR reads via MiXCR and lists one record per CDR3 protein. The profile shows tens of thousands of distinct CDR3 sequences, around 19% of them singletons. Germline V gene data show CDR1 as DFQATT and CDR2 as SNEGSKA (reference sequence). CDR3 length: 16 residues. Trimming cost V 6 bases and J 3 bases, with 22 bases left between them. The chain carries TRBV20-1 and TRBJ2-3; either TRBD1 or TRBD2 may supply D (6 bases each). The sequence derives from a human donor in good health. Some libraries in this study had Jurkat cell RNA spiked in. Source material: naive CD8+ T cells from blood, with Jurkat cell RNA spiked in. The subset was: FACS-sorted CD8+CD4-CCR7+CD45RA+ naive T cells. The CDR3 loop reads CSAPPPWGAWTDTQYF. CDR3 DNA sequence: TGCAGTGCCCCACCGCCCTGGGGGGCTTGGACAGATACGCAGTATTTT.